The T cell receptor (beta chain) described here comes from a study of shared clonotypes between healthy human individuals. Overall study context: CD4 naive cells filled three plates per donor, CD4 memory three, CD8 naive two and CD8 memory one. General study results and limits: Only blood was sampled; tissue repertoires likely differ.

Data came from immunoSEQ multiplex PCR; TCRdb stores just in-frame clones and leaves some out. The sample has over a million clones; approximately 97% are singletons. Germline V gives CDR1 SGHAT, CDR2 FQNNGV. J was trimmed by 1 base and V by 5 bases; bases with no gene match: 7. This CDR3 is built from 16 residues. A word on this clone: Its antigen is unidentified.

The origin of this receptor is a man between 25 and 39 years old in good health. The sample taken for sequencing was naive CD4+ T cells sorted from blood. Subset reported: CD45RA+ positively selected. The chain joins TRBV11-2 to TRBJ2-1; 8 positions match TRBD2. DNA for the CDR3: TGTGCCAGCAGCCCGGGAGCGGGAGCGTCCTACAATGAGCAGTTCTTC. The encoded protein is CASSPGAGASYNEQFF.